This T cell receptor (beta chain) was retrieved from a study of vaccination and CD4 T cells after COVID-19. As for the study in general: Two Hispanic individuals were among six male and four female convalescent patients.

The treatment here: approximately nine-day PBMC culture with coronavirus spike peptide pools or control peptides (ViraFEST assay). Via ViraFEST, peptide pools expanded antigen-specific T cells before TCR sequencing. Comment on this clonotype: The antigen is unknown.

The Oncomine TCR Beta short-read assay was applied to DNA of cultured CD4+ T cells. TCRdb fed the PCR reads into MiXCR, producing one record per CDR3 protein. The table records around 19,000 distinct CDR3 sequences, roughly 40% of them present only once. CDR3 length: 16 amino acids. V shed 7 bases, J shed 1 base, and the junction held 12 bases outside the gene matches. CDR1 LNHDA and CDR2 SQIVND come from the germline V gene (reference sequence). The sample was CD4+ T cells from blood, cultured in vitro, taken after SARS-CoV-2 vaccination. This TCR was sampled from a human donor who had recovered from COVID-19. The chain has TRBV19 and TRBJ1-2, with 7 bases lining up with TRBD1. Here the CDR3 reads CASIAPGQPLNYGYTF. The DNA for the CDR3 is TGTGCCAGTATTGCTCCGGGACAGCCACTTAACTATGGCTACACCTTC.